This T cell receptor beta chain was documented in a study of blood T cell repertoires in COVID-19. V trimming: 3 bases; J trimming: 6 bases; junction bases outside the gene matches: 5. From germline, CDR1 is SGDLS and CDR2 YYNGEE. The CDR3 is made up of 15 amino acids. Profiling relied on immunoSEQ multiplex PCR, and the TCRdb table lists in-frame clones only, not all of them. Seen here are about 210,000 clones, approximately 78% observed once, and the top ten hold around 9.2%. V and J are TRBV9 and TRBJ2-7; 14 bases line up with TRBD2. This TCR was recovered from a man aged 35 to 55 who had recovered from COVID-19. Sequenced sample: PBMCs or T cells enriched from blood (not recorded which). This chain's CDR3 is CASSAGLAGVREQYF. Written as DNA, the CDR3 is TGTGCCAGCAGCGCGGGACTAGCGGGAGTTCGCGAGCAGTACTTC. Filled out from reference TRBV9 and TRBJ2-7, the complete variable domain reads DSGVTQTPKHLITATGQRVTLRCSPRSGDLSVYWYQQSLDQGLQFLIQYYNGEERAKGNILERFSAQQFPDLHSELNLSSLELGDSALYFCASSAGLAGVREQYFGPGTRLTVT.